This T cell receptor (beta chain) was recorded in a study of vaccination effects on CD4 cells after COVID-19. A remark on this clone: The antigen is undetermined.

Sequenced by immunoSEQ multiplex PCR; TCRdb stores in-frame clones only, minus some. Counted here are approximately 54,000 clones, roughly 76% occurring once; the ten biggest clones make up 2.4%. Antigen-specific CD4+ T cells were expanded with viral peptide pools in the ViraFEST assay before sequencing. Around day 10 of culture, CD4+ T cells were separated out. The V gene lost 0 bases and the J gene lost 6 bases, with 11 bases spanning the gap. The CDR3 spans 15 residues. The germline gives CDR1 SNHLY, CDR2 FYNNEI. The clonotype originates from a human donor who received a COVID-19 vaccine. The chain uses TRBV2 and TRBJ1-4; D is perhaps TRBD1 (6 bases). Material: CD4+ T cells from PBMCs cultured with HCoV-229E spike peptides, obtained before COVID-19 vaccination. CDR3 in amino acids: CASSEAWDTDEKLFF. CDR3 nucleotide sequence: TGTGCCAGCAGTGAAGCCTGGGACACTGATGAAAAACTGTTTTTT.